The source of this TCR beta chain is a study of sequential checkpoint blockade in melanoma. Overall study: Both treatment sequences were followed by maintenance nivolumab. Roughly 20 patients had matched tumor biopsies before treatment and at week 13 after nivolumab or ipilimumab alone.

The repertoire was sequenced with immunoSEQ multiplex PCR; TCRdb's copy has only in-frame clones and lacks some. Among tens of thousands of clones listed, more than 25% were seen once. Study outcomes and limitations: Pretreatment TIL clonality tracked with response in the nivolumab-first arm.

Treatment: randomized to nivolumab then ipilimumab (arm A) or the reverse (arm B). As to this clone: What it binds is not known.

The TCR originated in a human donor with melanoma. Here the sequenced sample was tumor tissue (inferred from file names), taken from a patient given nivolumab and ipilimumab in sequence.

The CDR3 sequence is CASSPGTAVRSSYEQYF. CDR3 sequence (DNA): TGTGCCAGCTCACCGGGGACAGCGGTAAGGAGCTCCTACGAGCAGTACTTC. J is TRBJ2-7 and V is TRBV18, with 7 bases lining up with TRBD1. The CDR3 extends over 17 amino acids. The germline CDR1 and CDR2 sequences are KGHSH and LQKENI. V lost 3 bases, J lost 0 bases, and 11 bases stayed unmatched.